This TCR beta chain was sequenced in a study of blood T cell repertoires in COVID-19. At the level of the study: From the United States, Italy and Spain came samples of acute and convalescent COVID-19. T cells, B-cell-depleted T cells, or PBMCs supplied cDNA or gDNA.

This CDR3 spans 15 amino acids. Germline lookup yields CDR1 WSHSY and CDR2 SAAADI. The J segment lost 0 bases and the V segment lost 8 bases, leaving 9 bases of the junction unmatched. The authors' processing: Amplification from reference gene primers served as the basis for estimated nucleated cell counts. Clones were sequenced by immunoSEQ multiplex PCR, and TCRdb holds only the in-frame ones, with some missing. Clone size and the V and J calls come from that table; the DNA yielded D and trimming. The sample gives about 95,000 clones, over 75% of which show up once; around a quarter is in the top ten.

Material for sequencing was peripheral blood. The chain employs TRBV10-2 and TRBJ1-1; 7 nucleotides line up with TRBD1. The clonotype was recovered from a man older than 75 with active or convalescent COVID-19. The CDR3 sequence: CASHATGIMNTEAFF. The CDR3 DNA reads TGCGCCAGCCACGCGACAGGGATCATGAACACTGAAGCTTTCTTT.